The entry that follows covers one T cell receptor beta chain sequence. Measured with immunoSEQ multiplex PCR; TCRdb has only the in-frame clones, and not every one. The top ten clones hold 5.5% to 6.5% of a sample with some 40,000 clones, roughly 63% of them seen once. These data come from a study of blood T cell repertoires in COVID-19. The V end lost 0 bases, the J end lost 3 bases, and 11 bases lay between the germline ends. This CDR3 comprises 16 residues. Germline CDR1 MGHDK, CDR2 SYGVNS. The genes are TRBV25-1 and TRBJ2-2; D is possibly TRBD1 (6 bases). Sequencing was done on a sample of peripheral blood. The sequence came from a man older than 75 with acute or convalescent COVID-19. The CDR3 DNA sequence: TGTGCCAGCAGTGAATATGGGGGCACTGACACCGGGGAGCTGTTTTTT. Translation: CASSEYGGTDTGELFF. The whole variable domain, remainder taken from reference TRBV25-1 and TRBJ2-2, is EADIYQTPRYLVIGTGKKITLECSQTMGHDKMYWYQQDPGMELHLIHYSYGVNSTEKGDLSSESTVSRIRTEHFPLTLESARPSHTSQYLCASSEYGGTDTGELFFGEGSRLTVL.